Presented here are 25 T cell receptor beta chains from one specimen sequenced in a study of cytomegalovirus exposure and HLA in healthy donors. PCR amplification relied on 60 Vbeta primers (plus 13 Jbeta primers). Libraries were prepared by immunoSEQ multiplex PCR; TCRdb keeps only in-frame clonotypes and omits some of them. Of under 150,000 clones in the sample, 82% were seen once. Material: PBMCs. Receptors were obtained from a male donor in good health and CMV-seronegative.

This sequence joins TRBV30 and TRBJ1-1; the D is unclear. CDR1 and CDR2 (germline): GTSNPN, SVGIG (reference sequence). The V gene lost 8 bases and the J gene lost 1 base, with 14 bases spanning the gap. The CDR3 contains 13 residues. The CDR3 sequence is CAHGGLKNTEAFF. CDR3 coding DNA: TGTGCCCATGGAGGTCTCAAGAACACTGAAGCTTTCTTT.

This chain uses TRBV7-9 with TRBJ2-5; 7 nucleotides line up with TRBD2. The CDR3 contains 14 residues. V shed 5 bases, J shed 4 bases, and the junction held 7 bases outside the gene matches. Germline V gene data show CDR1 as SEHNR and CDR2 as FQNEAQ (reference sequence). This chain's CDR3 is CASSQAGVGETQYF. The CDR3 nucleotides read TGTGCCAGCAGCCAGGCGGGAGTTGGAGAGACCCAGTACTTC.

The rearrangement uses TRBV19 and TRBJ2-7; TRBD1 agrees at 8 bases. V dropped 10 bases and J dropped 5; count of bases not matched to a gene: 7. The length of the CDR3 is 12 residues. The germline gives CDR1 LNHDA, CDR2 SQIVND (reference sequence). In nucleotides, the CDR3 is TGTGCCACCACGACAGGGGCGGACGAGCAGTACTTC. Its protein is CATTTGADEQYF.

The sample holds one count of this clone. V gene TRBV7-9 combines with J gene TRBJ2-1; 13 nucleotides line up with TRBD2. The CDR3 extends over 17 amino acids. V trimming: 5 bases; J trimming: 1 base; junction bases outside the gene matches: 5. Germline V lookup: CDR1 SEHNR, CDR2 FQNEAQ (reference sequence). The DNA of the CDR3 is TGTGCCAGCAGCCAGGGACTAGCGGGACCTTCCTACAATGAGCAGTTCTTC. This encodes CASSQGLAGPSYNEQFF.

In nucleotides, the CDR3 is TGCGCCAGCAGCTTGGAATCGGGGGGAAACACTGAAGCTTTCTTT. Its translation is CASSLESGGNTEAFF. The V call is TRBV5-1, the J call TRBJ1-1, with D perhaps matching TRBD1 (5 bases). V was cut by 0 bases and J by 2 bases, with 11 bases left in between. This CDR3 spans 15 amino acids. Germline V gives CDR1 SGHRS, CDR2 YFSETQ.

As DNA, the CDR3 is TGTGCCAGCAGCCTACAGGTGAACACTGAAGCTTTCTTT. Translated, it gives CASSLQVNTEAFF. The chain uses TRBV6-6 and TRBJ1-1; a weak D match, TRBD1 (5 bases). This CDR3 spans 13 amino acids. V was cut by 6 bases and J by 0 bases, with 8 bases left in between. Germline V CDR1 and CDR2: MNHNY, SVGAGI (reference sequence).

This chain links TRBV10-3 with TRBJ2-4, with 7 bases lining up with TRBD1. CDR3 length equals 13 residues. Trimming removed 8 bases from V and 5 bases from J; junction bases left unmatched: 6. Germline V lookup: CDR1 ENHRY, CDR2 SYGVKD. CDR3 loop: CAIARQGENIQYF. The CDR3, as DNA: TGTGCCATCGCTCGACAGGGAGAAAACATTCAGTACTTC.

The chain uses TRBV5-1 and TRBJ2-2; the match to TRBD1 covers 9 bases. This CDR3 spans 15 amino acids. Trimming cost V 4 bases and J 3 bases; bases outside gene matches: 4. Germline V gene sequence: CDR1 SGHRS, CDR2 YFSETQ. The chain's CDR3 is CASSRDRAYTGELFF. CDR3 coding DNA: TGCGCCAGCAGCAGGGACAGGGCCTACACCGGGGAGCTGTTTTTT.

This rearrangement joins TRBV27 to TRBJ2-7; no firm D call. Trimming pared 6 bases from V and 3 bases from J, leaving 12 bases between. Germline V gene sequence: CDR1 MNHEY, CDR2 SMNVEV (reference sequence). The CDR3 length is 13 residues. The CDR3 DNA follows: TGTGCCAGCAGCCGGAGAGTTTTCTACGAGCAGTACTTC. It yields the protein CASSRRVFYEQYF.

This clone has a handful of counts. This chain connects TRBV5-6 to TRBJ2-7; 9 bases align to TRBD1. CDR3 size: 14 residues. The V segment lost 0 bases and the J segment 3 bases; nucleotides outside the gene matches: 1. Germline assignment: CDR1 SGHDT and CDR2 YYEEEE. The CDR3 reads CASSLGDRVYEQYF. The CDR3 bases are TGTGCCAGCAGCTTGGGGGACAGGGTCTACGAGCAGTACTTC.

The genes are TRBV27 and TRBJ1-1, with D tentatively TRBD1 (6 bases). The CDR3 is made up of 16 amino acids. V dropped 3 bases and J dropped 0 bases, with 14 bases sitting between them. Germline V gene lookup returns CDR1 MNHEY and CDR2 SMNVEV (reference sequence). As DNA, the CDR3 is TGTGCCAGCAGTTTCTCTGGGACACTGATGAACACTGAAGCTTTCTTT. It encodes CASSFSGTLMNTEAFF.

The gene calls are TRBV9 and TRBJ2-7, with 10 bases that match TRBD2. Unmatched junction bases numbered 1, after V lost 1 base and J lost 3 bases. Per germline, CDR1 SGDLS and CDR2 YYNGEE. The CDR3 runs to 14 residues. The CDR3 region is CASSVTSGNYEQYF. CDR3 in DNA: TGTGCCAGCAGCGTAACTAGCGGGAACTACGAGCAGTACTTC.

The chain uses TRBV6-5 and TRBJ2-5, with D hard to call. The closer fit of TRBJ2-7 to the DNA end suggests the J call may be wrong. Germline CDR1 MNHEY, CDR2 SVGAGI. CDR3 length: 16 residues. As DNA, the CDR3 is TGTGCCAGCAGTTACTCGCCCTCAATCGAAACCTACGAGCAGTACTTC. It translates to CASSYSPSIETYEQYF.

The chain carries TRBV7-9 and TRBJ2-7, with a possible D match to TRBD1 (6 bases). V shed 5 bases and J shed 6 bases, with 11 bases lying between them. Per the germline V gene, CDR1 is SEHNR and CDR2 is FQNEAQ (reference sequence). The CDR3 loop spans 12 amino acids. The CDR3 region has the DNA TGTGCCAGCAGCAACCAGGGGTCCGAGCAGTACTTC. Its translation: CASSNQGSEQYF. Looking up the rest from reference TRBV7-9 and TRBJ2-7 gives the full variable domain: DTGVSQNPRHKITKRGQNVTFRCDPISEHNRLYWYRQTLGQGPEFLTYFQNEAQLEKSRLLSDRFSAERPKGSFSTLEIQRTEQGDSAMYLCASSNQGSEQYFGPGTRLTVT.

Here the CDR3 DNA reads TGTGCCAGTAGTTCCCGGGAGTCAGACGAGCAGTACTTC. This gives the protein CASSSRESDEQYF. The chain has TRBV19 and TRBJ2-7; the D gene is possibly TRBD2 (6 bases). Germline values: CDR1 LNHDA, CDR2 SQIVND (reference sequence). V was pared by 5 bases and J by 5 bases, with 13 bases between. The CDR3 has 13 residues.

The genes are TRBV7-2 and TRBJ1-1; a possible D gene is TRBD1 (5 bases). Trimming cost V 5 bases and J 5 bases, with 15 bases left between them. This CDR3 has 14 amino acids. Germline lookup yields CDR1 SGHTA and CDR2 FQGNSA. The CDR3 here is CASSRGTLSTEAFF. The CDR3 DNA reads as TGTGCCAGCAGCCGCGGGACTCTCAGTACTGAAGCTTTCTTT.

The J gene is TRBJ2-1, the V gene TRBV27; 8 bases are a match to TRBD2. The trim removed 2 bases at V and 9 bases at J, leaving 3 bases unmatched. CDR3 length equals 13 residues. Germline values: CDR1 MNHEY, CDR2 SMNVEV (reference sequence). The CDR3 DNA sequence: TGTGCCAGCAGTTTAGGACTAGCTGGTGAGCAGTTCTTC. This gives the protein CASSLGLAGEQFF.

In regard to this clone: This specimen includes other DNA sequences encoding the same CDR3. The chain joins TRBV6-1 to TRBJ2-5, with 9 bases matching TRBD2. This CDR3 spans 13 amino acids. The V and J ends lost 6 bases and 3 bases, in that order; junction bases with no gene match: 2. Germline V gene sequence: CDR1 MNHNS, CDR2 SASEGT. DNA of the CDR3: TGTGCCAGCAGCGGCGGGGGGGAAGAGACCCAGTACTTC. Translated: CASSGGGEETQYF.

The gene calls are TRBV4-1 and TRBJ2-1; TRBD2 agrees at 7 bases. Germline assignment: CDR1 MGHRA and CDR2 YSYEKL. The CDR3 is made up of 16 amino acids. J gave up 4 bases and V 3 bases, and 9 bases lay outside the gene matches. CDR3 in amino acids: CASSHPGSGEYNEQFF. Here the CDR3 DNA reads TGCGCCAGCAGCCACCCTGGGAGCGGGGAGTACAATGAGCAGTTCTTC.

This clone was seen a single time. The chain employs TRBV4-2 and TRBJ2-5; a weak D match, TRBD2 (5 bases). CDR3 length: 14 residues. Trimming cost V 4 bases and J 5 bases, with 14 bases left between them. Germline V gene data show CDR1 as LGHNA and CDR2 as YNFKEQ. The CDR3 here is CASSPSGGSETQYF. As DNA, the CDR3 is TGTGCCAGCAGCCCTTCAGGAGGTTCCGAGACCCAGTACTTC.

Here the CDR3 DNA reads TGTGCCAGCAGCGTAGACCCAGGCCGGGGGGGTGGCTACACCTTC. This codes for CASSVDPGRGGGYTF. The chain is built from TRBV9 and TRBJ1-2, with D possibly TRBD1 on 5 matching bases. Trimming removed 0 bases from V and 7 bases from J, with 16 bases in between. Germline V gene data show CDR1 as SGDLS and CDR2 as YYNGEE. The CDR3 covers 15 residues. The complete variable domain, with remaining parts taken from reference TRBV9 and TRBJ1-2, reads DSGVTQTPKHLITATGQRVTLRCSPRSGDLSVYWYQQSLDQGLQFLIQYYNGEERAKGNILERFSAQQFPDLHSELNLSSLELGDSALYFCASSVDPGRGGGYTFGSGTRLTVV.

The chain has TRBV4-1 and TRBJ2-7, with D perhaps matching TRBD1 (5 bases). The V end lost 4 bases, the J end lost 0 bases, and 13 bases lay between the germline ends. The CDR3 length is 15 residues. The germline gives CDR1 MGHRA, CDR2 YSYEKL. CDR3 sequence (DNA): TGCGCCAGCAGCCCCGAGACAGATAGCTCCTACGAGCAGTACTTC. This sequence encodes CASSPETDSSYEQYF.

V is TRBV9 and J is TRBJ2-7; 8 nucleotides align to TRBD2. J gave up 4 bases and V 3 bases, and 9 bases lay outside the gene matches. CDR3 length equals 15 residues. Germline V gives CDR1 SGDLS, CDR2 YYNGEE. The CDR3 sequence is CASSATWTSRYEQYF. The CDR3 nucleotides are TGTGCCAGCAGCGCGACCTGGACTAGCAGGTACGAGCAGTACTTC.

The chain is built from TRBV19 and TRBJ2-1; D possibly corresponds to TRBD1 (5 bases). Looked up from germline, CDR1 is LNHDA and CDR2 is SQIVND (reference sequence). V lost 3 bases to trimming and J lost 9 bases, with 12 bases between them. The CDR3 runs 13 residues. Here the CDR3 DNA reads TGTGCCAGTAGTATCTCGGCTAGGGGTGAGCAGTTCTTC. Protein product: CASSISARGEQFF.

This chain connects TRBV7-9 to TRBJ2-5; 7 bases match TRBD1. The V segment lost 7 bases and the J segment 5 bases; nucleotides outside the gene matches: 19. CDR1 SEHNR and CDR2 FQNEAQ come from the germline V gene (reference sequence). The length of the CDR3 is 17 residues. This CDR3 reads CASTSAGGSPAYETQYF. The CDR3 region has the DNA TGTGCCAGCACCTCGGCAGGGGGTTCCCCGGCCTATGAGACCCAGTACTTC. The full variable domain, with the rest looked up from reference TRBV7-9 and TRBJ2-5, is DTGVSQNPRHKITKRGQNVTFRCDPISEHNRLYWYRQTLGQGPEFLTYFQNEAQLEKSRLLSDRFSAERPKGSFSTLEIQRTEQGDSAMYLCASTSAGGSPAYETQYFGPGTRLLVL.